One and the same sample provided the 7 T cell receptor beta chains below, sequenced in a study of beta chain features in type 1 diabetes. cDNA synthesis used the whole RNA isolate, giving expressed TCRB sequences. Clones were sequenced by immunoSEQ multiplex PCR, and TCRdb holds only the in-frame ones, with some missing. The sample lists fewer than 550,000 clones; about an eighth were seen once. The sample taken for sequencing was naive CD4+ T cells from blood. Source of these receptors: a woman in her late teens or twenties in good health.

This clone was counted between two and nine times. This chain uses TRBV7-9 with TRBJ2-7; weak D call: TRBD1 (5 bases). Per germline, CDR1 SEHNR and CDR2 FQNEAQ (reference sequence). Trimming removed 3 bases at V and 4 bases at J, with 16 bases between. CDR3 length: 15 residues. CDR3 in DNA: TGTGCCAGCAGCTTGTCTAAGACAGCTTATTACGAGCAGTACTTC. Translating gives CASSLSKTAYYEQYF.

This clone was found a few times. The J gene is TRBJ2-1, the V gene TRBV5-1; a weak D match, TRBD2 (5 bases). Trimming removed 5 bases at V and 2 bases at J, with 14 bases between. The CDR3 covers 15 residues. The germline gives CDR1 SGHRS, CDR2 YFSETQ. The CDR3 DNA reads TGCGCCAGCAGATTTCTAGGACTGACCTACAATGAGCAGTTCTTC. This translates into CASRFLGLTYNEQFF. The full variable domain, rest sourced from reference TRBV5-1 and TRBJ2-1, is KAGVTQTPRYLIKTRGQQVTLSCSPISGHRSVSWYQQTPGQGLQFLFEYFSETQRNKGNFPGRFSGRQFSNSRSEMNVSTLELGDSALYLCASRFLGLTYNEQFFGPGTRLTVL.

The chain carries TRBV5-1 and TRBJ2-2; D not certain. The CDR3 is made up of 13 amino acids. Trimming removed 5 bases from V and 0 bases from J, with 5 bases in between. Germline CDR1 is SGHRS and CDR2 is YFSETQ. Here the CDR3 reads CASRGANTGELFF. CDR3 coding DNA: TGCGCCAGCAGGGGCGCGAACACCGGGGAGCTGTTTTTT.

This clone was counted between two and nine times. The chain is built from TRBV2 and TRBJ1-1; D gene uncertain. The V end was cut by 3 bases, the J end by 2 bases, with 7 bases between. Germline lookup yields CDR1 SNHLY and CDR2 FYNNEI. There are 13 residues in the CDR3. CDR3 nucleotide sequence: TGTGCCAGCAGTGATCAAGGTAACACTGAAGCTTTCTTT. Its protein is CASSDQGNTEAFF. Complete variable domain (other parts from reference TRBV2 and TRBJ1-1): EPEVTQTPSHQVTQMGQEVILRCVPISNHLYFYWYRQILGQKVEFLVSFYNNEISEKSEIFDDQFSVERPDGSNFTLKIRSTKLEDSAMYFCASSDQGNTEAFFGQGTRLTVV.

The V and J genes are TRBV29-1 and TRBJ1-4, with D possibly being TRBD1 (5 bases). The length of the CDR3 is 12 residues. V dropped 5 bases and J dropped 10 bases, with 14 bases sitting between them. Germline CDR1 SQVTM, CDR2 ANQGSEA. CDR3 nucleotides: TGCAGCGTTCGGGGGTCGGACCCAAAACTGTTTTTT. Translation gives CSVRGSDPKLFF.

The genes are TRBV13 and TRBJ1-1; 7 bases agree with TRBD1. The ends lost 6 bases at V and 1 base at J; junction bases unmatched: 2. The germline V gene has CDR1 PRHDT and CDR2 FYEKMQ (reference sequence). This CDR3 region has 13 residues. CDR3 nucleotide sequence: TGTGCCAGCAGGAGACAGGGGAACACTGAAGCTTTCTTT. Encoded protein: CASRRQGNTEAFF.

This clone was seen only a few times. The J gene is TRBJ2-2, the V gene TRBV25-1, with 7 bases that match TRBD1. Unmatched junction bases numbered 8, after V lost 10 bases and J lost 6 bases. Germline loops: CDR1 MGHDK, CDR2 SYGVNS. The CDR3 contains 13 residues. CDR3 sequence: CATIQGNAGELFF. CDR3 sequence (DNA): TGTGCCACCATACAGGGGAATGCCGGGGAGCTGTTTTTT. Combining the CDR3 with reference TRBV25-1 and TRBJ2-2 gives the whole variable domain EADIYQTPRYLVIGTGKKITLECSQTMGHDKMYWYQQDPGMELHLIHYSYGVNSTEKGDLSSESTVSRIRTEHFPLTLESARPSHTSQYLCATIQGNAGELFFGEGSRLTVL.